This entry lists 3 T cell receptor beta chains sequenced from one sample in a study of CD8 T cells in ankylosing spondylitis. Overall study results and limits: For ankylosing spondylitis blood, a TCR beta motif of about 8 highly homologous variants appeared characteristic.

No antigens are known for them. In TCRdb, the 5' RACE reads were re-called with MiXCR into one record per CDR3 protein. Here the sample spans around 770,000 distinct CDR3 sequences, roughly 19% being singletons. The specimen was blood, either unsorted or a sorted T cell fraction (not recorded which). The receptors stem from a male donor with ankylosing spondylitis.

The chain couples TRBV12-3 or TRBV12-4 to TRBJ2-2, with D hard to call. This CDR3 comprises 14 residues. Trimming stripped 3 bases from V and 4 bases from J, with 9 bases between. DNA of the CDR3: TGTGCCAGCAGTTTGTGGAGTGGCACCGGGGAGCTGTTTTTT. The encoded protein is CASSLWSGTGELFF.

The chain uses TRBV21-1 and TRBJ2-7; the table assigns TRBD2, which was not confirmed against the DNA. TRBV21-1 is assigned pseudogene status. The CDR3 contains 15 residues. The CDR3 spells CASSNLRTSGYEQYF. DNA of the CDR3: TGTGCCAGCAGCAATCTTCGGACTAGCGGGTACGAGCAGTACTTC.

The gene calls are TRBV6-2 or TRBV6-3 and TRBJ2-5; TRBD2 might be the D (5 bases). The CDR3 sequence is 14 residues long. Germline-derived CDR1 and CDR2 are MNHEY and SVGEGT. The ends were cut back, 8 bases at V and 2 bases at J, with 15 bases in the middle. CDR3 residues: CASARTGGQETQYF. As DNA, the CDR3 is TGTGCCAGCGCAAGGACGGGCGGGCAAGAGACCCAGTACTTC.